Shown below are 27 T cell receptor beta chains from a single sample sequenced in a study of OX40 agonist ivuxolimab in advanced cancers. Repertoires were generated with immunoSEQ multiplex PCR, while TCRdb's copy carries only in-frame clones and drops some. The sample lists over 30,000 clones, roughly 82% seen once, with about 1.8% in the top ten. The material was CD4+ or CD8+ T cells sorted from blood, obtained in a trial of the OX40 agonist ivuxolimab. Receptors were obtained from an adult with an advanced solid tumor such as melanoma, head and neck, liver or kidney cancer.

V and J are TRBV5-4 and TRBJ1-4, with D tentatively TRBD1 (6 bases). Germline V gives CDR1 SGHNT, CDR2 YYREEE (reference sequence). The CDR3 runs 15 residues. Trimming shortened V by 4 bases and J by 7 bases, and 17 bases separated the two germline ends. The CDR3 DNA follows: TGTGCCAGCAGCCGTAGGACAGTCGGTGGTGAAAAACTGTTTTTT. Translating gives CASSRRTVGGEKLFF.

This chain connects TRBV7-9 to TRBJ1-2; D is unclear. Germline CDR1 reads SEHNR; CDR2 reads FQNEAQ (reference sequence). Trimming stripped 6 bases from V and 5 bases from J, with 19 bases between. The CDR3 runs to 15 residues. The CDR3 loop reads CASSPQPVLNYGYTF. The CDR3 DNA sequence: TGTGCCAGCAGTCCTCAGCCGGTACTTAATTATGGCTACACCTTC.

The V gene is TRBV12-2, the J gene TRBJ1-3. TRBV12-2 is a pseudogene locus. The CDR3 contains 17 residues. The CDR3 loop reads CASRLLKSLISGNTIYF. DNA of the CDR3: TGTGCAAGTCGTCTCCTTAAATCGCTTATCTCTGGAAACACCATATATTTT.

This rearrangement joins TRBV11-3 to TRBJ1-1; D gene uncertain. Germline CDR1 and CDR2: SGHNT and YENEEA. Trimming left V 5 bases short and J 2 bases short, with 15 bases between. The CDR3 consists of 15 residues. In DNA, the CDR3 is TGTGCCAGCAGCCCGAACGGGAGGGAAAACACTGAAGCTTTCTTT. Translating it yields CASSPNGRENTEAFF.

This chain links TRBV10-2 with TRBJ2-1, with D possibly being TRBD2 (5 bases). The germline CDR1 and CDR2 sequences are WSHSY and SAAADI. V gave up 3 bases and J gave up 9 bases, with 12 bases separating them. The CDR3 runs to 13 residues. CDR3 in DNA: TGCGCCAGCAGTGAAGGGAGTCCCGGTGAGCAGTTCTTC. Translating gives CASSEGSPGEQFF.

The V gene is TRBV19, the J gene TRBJ2-1; TRBD2 aligns across 10 bases. The CDR3 length is 15 residues. Trimming cost V 7 bases and J 9 bases; bases outside gene matches: 12. The V gene's germline CDR1 is LNHDA and CDR2 SQIVND (reference sequence). Here the CDR3 DNA reads TGTGCCAGTAAATCGTCTAGCGGGAGTCGGGGTGAGCAGTTCTTC. Translating it yields CASKSSSGSRGEQFF.

This clone was observed a few times. This chain uses TRBV5-5 with TRBJ2-6; weak D call: TRBD1 (6 bases). The CDR3 has 16 residues. V was shortened by 4 bases and J by 4 bases, with 15 bases between the two germline ends. CDR1 and CDR2 (germline): SGHKS, YYEKEE (reference sequence). The DNA of the CDR3 is TGTGCCAGCAGCATGTTACAGGGTCTCGGGGCCAACGTCCTGACTTTC. This gives the protein CASSMLQGLGANVLTF. Based on the CDR3 plus reference TRBV5-5 and TRBJ2-6, the full variable domain is DAGVTQSPTHLIKTRGQQVTLRCSPISGHKSVSWYQQVLGQGPQFIFQYYEKEERGRGNFPDRFSARQFPNYSSELNVNALLLGDSALYLCASSMLQGLGANVLTFGAGSRLTVL.

This clone was counted a few times. The rearrangement joins TRBV6-6 to TRBJ1-1, with a possible D match to TRBD1 (5 bases). CDR1 is MNHNY, CDR2 SVGAGI, per germline (reference sequence). Trimming stripped 6 bases from V and 4 bases from J, with 12 bases between. The CDR3 covers 13 residues. Written as DNA, the CDR3 is TGTGCCAGCAGCACGGGGGGAGGCACTGAAGCTTTCTTT. Residues: CASSTGGGTEAFF.

The V gene is TRBV28, the J gene TRBJ2-4; TRBD1 agrees at 11 bases. CDR1 and CDR2 from the germline V gene are MDHEN and SYDVKM. V lost 5 bases, J lost 4 bases, and 10 bases stayed unmatched. This CDR3 has 17 residues. CDR3 in DNA: TGTGCCAGCAGTGGCACATGGGACAGGGGGACGAAAAACATTCAGTACTTC. Residues: CASSGTWDRGTKNIQYF.

The chain has TRBV28 and TRBJ1-4, with D possibly TRBD1 on 5 matching bases. Germline CDR1 MDHEN, CDR2 SYDVKM. The CDR3 is made up of 17 amino acids. Between the trimmed V and J ends, which lost 5 bases and 8 bases, there was a span of 24 bases. The CDR3: CASSLPGRYTHGEKLFF. CDR3 bases: TGTGCCAGCAGTCTCCCGGGACGTTATACTCACGGGGAAAAACTGTTTTTT.

The rearrangement uses TRBV9 and TRBJ1-1; possibly TRBD1 for D (5 bases). This CDR3 contains 15 residues. V shed 1 base and J shed 3 bases, with 13 bases lying between them. In germline, CDR1 is SGDLS, CDR2 YYNGEE. The CDR3 bases are TGTGCCAGCAGCGTACATCAGGGTGGGGACACTGAAGCTTTCTTT. Its protein product is CASSVHQGGDTEAFF.

The chain employs TRBV19 and TRBJ2-7, with D perhaps matching TRBD2 (5 bases). V was shortened by 6 bases and J by 1 base, with 13 bases between the two germline ends. Per the germline V gene, CDR1 is LNHDA and CDR2 is SQIVND (reference sequence). The CDR3 consists of 14 residues. This CDR3 reads CASSPRRESYEQYF. The DNA of the CDR3 is TGTGCCAGTAGCCCTAGAAGGGAGTCCTACGAGCAGTACTTC.

The chain carries TRBV30 and TRBJ2-1; 9 nucleotides agree with TRBD2. This CDR3 is built from 16 residues. CDR1 is GTSNPN, CDR2 SVGIG, per germline (reference sequence). The junction had 12 bases not matched to a gene; V was cut back by 2 bases and J by 7 bases. The CDR3 sequence is CAWSPRAGGLANEQFF. The CDR3 DNA reads TGTGCCTGGAGTCCCCGAGCGGGAGGACTAGCTAATGAGCAGTTCTTC.

The chain links TRBV28 to TRBJ2-7, with D perhaps being TRBD1 or TRBD2 (5 bases each). Between the trimmed V and J ends, which lost 6 bases and 6 bases, there was a span of 21 bases. Germline CDR1 and CDR2: MDHEN and SYDVKM. This CDR3 has 15 residues. This CDR3 reads CASSLTRGFPSEQYF. In nucleotides, the CDR3 is TGTGCCAGCAGCTTAACGAGGGGATTTCCGTCCGAGCAGTACTTC.

This clone was recorded a few times. The gene calls are TRBV11-2 and TRBJ2-6; D gene ambiguous. The ends were cut back, 2 bases at V and 1 base at J, with 6 bases in the middle. There are 15 residues in the CDR3. Germline CDR1 is SGHAT and CDR2 is FQNNGV. The CDR3 DNA reads as TGTGCCAGCAGCTTACAGGTGTCTGGGGCCAACGTCCTGACTTTC. Translating gives CASSLQVSGANVLTF. The variable domain in full, with the rest retrieved from reference TRBV11-2 and TRBJ2-6, is EAGVAQSPRYKIIEKRQSVAFWCNPISGHATLYWYQQILGQGPKLLIQFQNNGVVDDSQLPKDRFSAERLKGVDSTLKIQPAKLEDSAVYLCASSLQVSGANVLTFGAGSRLTVL.

The chain couples TRBV21-1 to TRBJ1-1. TRBV21-1 is a pseudogene locus. CDR3 length: 14 residues. Here the CDR3 reads CASSKGEGHPEAFF. The CDR3 DNA reads as TGTGCCAGCAGCAAAGGGGAGGGGCACCCTGAAGCTTTCTTT.

The chain has TRBV6-5 and TRBJ2-7; D call uncertain. Germline V CDR1 and CDR2: MNHEY, SVGAGI. The CDR3 loop spans 14 amino acids. Deletions cut 0 bases from V and 0 bases from J, with 6 bases between. This chain's CDR3 is CASSYSLDSYEQYF. The DNA of the CDR3 is TGTGCCAGCAGTTACTCGCTAGACTCCTACGAGCAGTACTTC.

This clone was seen more than once but under ten times. J is TRBJ2-1 and V is TRBV6-5; no reliable D call. The germline CDR1 and CDR2 sequences are MNHEY and SVGAGI. The CDR3 has 13 amino acids. Trimming removed 7 bases at V and 0 bases at J, with 7 bases between. The CDR3 reads CASIGPSYNEQFF. The CDR3 coding sequence is TGTGCCAGCATCGGACCCTCCTACAATGAGCAGTTCTTC.

The count of this clone is one. J is TRBJ1-1 and V is TRBV27, with 7 bases identical to TRBD1. Germline V gene data show CDR1 as MNHEY and CDR2 as SMNVEV (reference sequence). The CDR3 contains 16 residues. The V gene end was trimmed by 5 bases and the J gene end by 0 bases; junction bases not matched to a gene: 9. Here the CDR3 DNA reads TGTGCCAGCAGTCCCCAGACAGGGTGGCTGAACACTGAAGCTTTCTTT. Protein product: CASSPQTGWLNTEAFF.

The rearrangement joins TRBV11-3 to TRBJ2-3; the match to TRBD1 covers 7 bases. The CDR3 is 15 amino acids. Germline V lookup: CDR1 SGHNT, CDR2 YENEEA. Trimming cost V 1 base and J 1 base; bases outside gene matches: 2. This chain's CDR3 is CASSLGDRGTDTQYF. DNA for the CDR3: TGTGCCAGCAGCTTAGGGGACAGAGGCACAGATACGCAGTATTTT.

This chain connects TRBV6-5 to TRBJ1-5; 7 positions agree with TRBD1. V lost 5 bases to trimming and J lost 1 base; unmatched junction nucleotides: 2. The germline V gene encodes CDR1 MNHEY and CDR2 SVGAGI. This CDR3 is built from 14 residues. This chain's CDR3 is CASSRQGSNQPQHF. DNA of the CDR3: TGTGCCAGCAGTCGACAGGGCAGCAATCAGCCCCAGCATTTT.

The rearrangement joins TRBV5-5 to TRBJ2-1, with D perhaps matching TRBD1 (7 bases). The CDR3 contains 18 residues. Germline CDR1 reads SGHKS; CDR2 reads YYEKEE (reference sequence). V lost 3 bases to trimming and J lost 4 bases, with 23 bases between them. As DNA, the CDR3 is TGTGCCAGCAGCTGGGGACAGACAGTAGCGGACCTATACAATGAGCAGTTCTTC. Its protein is CASSWGQTVADLYNEQFF.

The chain employs TRBV19 and TRBJ1-2; 12 bases are a match to TRBD1. This CDR3 has 14 residues. Trimming cost V 6 bases and J 3 bases; bases outside gene matches: 2. Germline V lookup: CDR1 LNHDA, CDR2 SQIVND (reference sequence). Written as DNA, the CDR3 is TGTGCCAGTAGGCGGGACAGGGGGCACTATGGCTACACCTTC. Protein sequence: CASRRDRGHYGYTF.

The CDR3 spells CATSERGLSTEAFF. The DNA of the CDR3 is TGTGCCACCAGTGAGAGGGGCCTCAGCACTGAAGCTTTCTTT. The genes are TRBV15 and TRBJ1-1, with D possibly TRBD1 on 5 matching bases. The V and J ends lost 6 bases and 4 bases respectively, with 15 bases between them. Germline CDR1 and CDR2: LNHNV and YYDKDF (reference sequence). The CDR3 runs 14 residues. Drawing the rest from reference TRBV15 and TRBJ1-1, the complete variable domain is DAMVIQNPRYQVTQFGKPVTLSCSQTLNHNVMYWYQQKSSQAPKLLFHYYDKDFNNEADTPDNFQSRRPNTSFCFLDIRSPGLGDTAMYLCATSERGLSTEAFFGQGTRLTVV.

This chain connects TRBV28 to TRBJ2-1; D is undetermined. The CDR3 is 11 residues long. Per the germline V gene, CDR1 is MDHEN and CDR2 is SYDVKM. V was clipped by 8 bases and J by 10 bases, with 12 bases between them. The CDR3 reads CASSSSLEQFF. The CDR3 DNA reads TGTGCCAGCTCCTCGAGTTTAGAGCAGTTCTTC.

The chain uses TRBV7-2 and TRBJ1-2; D may be TRBD1 (6 bases). The germline CDR1 and CDR2 sequences are SGHTA and FQGNSA. V lost 4 bases, J lost 8 bases, and 14 bases lay in between. This CDR3 contains 13 residues. DNA for the CDR3: TGTGCCAGCAGCTCTCAGACAGGATTCGGCTACACCTTC. Protein sequence: CASSSQTGFGYTF.

The genes are TRBV7-5 and TRBJ2-7; the tabulated D call, TRBD1, remains unverified against the DNA. TRBV7-5 is marked as a pseudogene. The CDR3 sequence is 15 residues long. In DNA form, the CDR3 reads TGTGCCAGAAGCTACTGGACAGGCACTCCCTACGAGCAGTACTTC. This sequence encodes CARSYWTGTPYEQYF.